The 19 T cell receptor beta chains given below trace back to one sample, sequenced in a study of T cell repertoires in cytomegalovirus infection. Each CDR3 protein is one row after TCRdb ran MiXCR on the reads. The sample has about 450,000 distinct CDR3 sequences, roughly a third seen once; the top ten hold about an eighth. Material: PBMCs. All receptors derive from a human donor in good health (CMV status not recorded). Some clones in this sample may be carry-over from other donors' samples.

This clonotype was observed a handful of times. V and J are TRBV7-6 and TRBJ1-1; D ambiguous. The V end was cut by 0 bases, the J end by 6 bases, with 14 bases between. Germline V gene data show CDR1 as SGHVS and CDR2 as FNYEAQ. The CDR3 runs 15 residues. The CDR3 reads CASSLASEGNPEAFF. The CDR3 nucleotides read TGTGCCAGCAGCTTAGCGTCCGAGGGTAATCCTGAAGCTTTCTTT.

This clonotype was seen repeatedly, ten times or more. The chain carries TRBV6-5 and TRBJ2-1; 7 nucleotides match TRBD2. The germline V gene has CDR1 MNHEY and CDR2 SVGAGI. J was trimmed by 7 bases and V by 2 bases; bases with no gene match: 11. The CDR3 totals 16 residues. The CDR3 is CASSYASRGIGNEQFF. The CDR3 DNA reads TGTGCCAGCAGTTACGCGTCGCGGGGGATTGGGAATGAGCAGTTCTTC.

The V gene is TRBV5-6, the J gene TRBJ2-7; 10 positions agree with TRBD1. The V segment lost 4 bases and the J segment 3 bases; nucleotides outside the gene matches: 7. Germline V gives CDR1 SGHDT, CDR2 YYEEEE. The CDR3 consists of 15 residues. The CDR3 DNA reads TGTGCCAGCAGCAGGAGCTGGGACAGGGGCTACGAGCAGTACTTC. Its translation: CASSRSWDRGYEQYF.

The chain joins TRBV20-1 to TRBJ1-1; the D is unclear. CDR1 is DFQATT, CDR2 SNEGSKA, per germline (reference sequence). With 2 bases removed from V and 0 bases from J, the gap between germline ends came to 10 bases. The CDR3 runs to 14 residues. The chain's CDR3 is CSARMSGMNTEAFF. As DNA, the CDR3 is TGCAGTGCTAGAATGAGCGGGATGAACACTGAAGCTTTCTTT.

This clonotype was seen ten or more times. The chain couples TRBV7-2 to TRBJ1-5; D may be TRBD1 (5 bases). Germline CDR1 is SGHTA and CDR2 is FQGNSA. This CDR3 is 15 amino acids long. The ends were cut back, 5 bases at V and 0 bases at J, with 11 bases in the middle. This chain's CDR3 is CASSPGDYSNQPQHF. Here the CDR3 DNA reads TGTGCCAGCAGCCCTGGGGACTATAGCAATCAGCCCCAGCATTTT.

V usage is TRBV18 and J usage is TRBJ2-1; D is undetermined. The V end lost 2 bases, the J end lost 0 bases, and 11 bases lay between the germline ends. The CDR3 is made up of 16 amino acids. Germline V CDR1 and CDR2: KGHSH, LQKENI. This chain's CDR3 is CASSPSQRSSYNEQFF. CDR3 nucleotides: TGTGCCAGCTCACCATCCCAGAGGAGCTCCTACAATGAGCAGTTCTTC.

This clonotype occurred many times. The chain links TRBV12-3 or TRBV12-4 to TRBJ1-6; D is perhaps TRBD1 (6 bases). The CDR3 extends over 15 amino acids. V was trimmed by 6 bases and J by 8 bases, leaving 17 bases between them. CDR3 coding DNA: TGTGCCAGCAGCCCCTCAGGAGGGGGGCATTCACCCCTCCACTTT. This encodes CASSPSGGGHSPLHF.

This clonotype appeared a few times. This chain connects TRBV11-2 to TRBJ2-5; D perhaps matches TRBD1 (5 bases). Trimming took 1 base from V and 7 from J, leaving 10 bases between them. CDR3 length: 13 residues. The germline CDR1 and CDR2 sequences are SGHAT and FQNNGV. The CDR3 DNA is TGTGCCAGCAGCTTAGCCCCTAGGGGGACCCAGTACTTC. It is translated as CASSLAPRGTQYF.

This clonotype is a singleton in its sample. This chain links TRBV2 with TRBJ2-1, with 15 bases aligning to TRBD2. The germline V gene has CDR1 SNHLY and CDR2 FYNNEI. V shed 6 bases, J shed 14 bases, and the junction held 5 bases outside the gene matches. The CDR3 sequence is 13 residues long. This chain's CDR3 is CASSGTSGGLEFF. CDR3 nucleotide sequence: TGTGCCAGCAGCGGGACTAGCGGGGGGCTGGAGTTCTTC.

This clonotype was found many times. The chain links TRBV24-1 to TRBJ2-2; TRBD1 matches 8 bases. V gave up 1 base and J gave up 6 bases; unmatched junction bases: 9. The CDR3 consists of 17 residues. CDR1 and CDR2 (germline): KGHDR, SFDVKD. The CDR3 DNA follows: TGTGCCACCAGTGATTTCTGGGAACAGGGGGGAGCCGGGGAGCTGTTTTTT. Translating it yields CATSDFWEQGGAGELFF.

This sequence joins TRBV5-8 and TRBJ1-1; D may be TRBD1 (5 bases). CDR1 SGHTS and CDR2 YDEGEE come from the germline V gene. The V gene lost 2 bases and the J gene lost 4 bases, with 12 bases spanning the gap. The CDR3 totals 14 residues. CDR3 bases: TGTGCCAGCAGCTTTGTGGTGAGGGGCACTGAAGCTTTCTTT. Amino acids: CASSFVVRGTEAFF.

About this clonotype: A much bigger clone sits one base away, suggesting this may be a read error. Given the absence of the conserved phenylalanine or tryptophan at the CDR3 end, a read error is likely. The chain couples TRBV7-2 to TRBJ2-5; 10 nucleotides match TRBD2. The CDR3 contains 14 residues. The trim removed 5 bases at V and 2 bases at J, leaving 2 bases unmatched. In germline, CDR1 is SGHTA, CDR2 FQGNSA. CDR3 coding DNA: TGTGCCAGCAGCCGGACTAGCGGTCAAGAGACCCAGTACCTC. Protein sequence: CASSRTSGQETQYL.

The rearrangement links TRBV7-3 to TRBJ2-1, with TRBD1 as a possible D gene (6 bases). Germline V gene sequence: CDR1 SGHTA, CDR2 FQGTGA. The ends were cut back, 4 bases at V and 7 bases at J, with 26 bases in the middle. The CDR3 length is 18 residues. CDR3 sequence: CASSSSGARKEDGNEQFF. Here the CDR3 DNA reads TGTGCCAGCAGCTCCTCAGGGGCTCGTAAAGAGGACGGAAATGAGCAGTTCTTC.

This clonotype was recorded at least ten times. V usage is TRBV7-2 and J usage is TRBJ2-1; 8 bases match TRBD1. Germline V gene data show CDR1 as SGHTA and CDR2 as FQGNSA. The CDR3 sequence is 15 residues long. J gave up 7 bases and V 2 bases, and 7 bases lay outside the gene matches. In DNA form, the CDR3 reads TGTGCCAGCAGCTTAATCCAGGGGGCGGGGAATGAGCAGTTCTTC. Translated, it gives CASSLIQGAGNEQFF.

The chain combines TRBV20-1 with TRBJ2-7; TRBD2 aligns across 11 bases. V lost 6 bases, J lost 1 base, and 17 bases stayed unmatched. The CDR3 extends over 18 amino acids. Germline-derived CDR1 and CDR2 are DFQATT and SNEGSKA (reference sequence). The CDR3 region is CSAPWFASGGLRSYEQYF. The CDR3 DNA is TGCAGTGCCCCCTGGTTTGCTAGCGGGGGGTTACGGTCCTACGAGCAGTACTTC.

The V and J genes are TRBV20-1 and TRBJ1-2; D is possibly TRBD1 (6 bases). The V end lost 6 bases, the J end lost 2 bases, and 19 bases lay between the germline ends. Germline assignment: CDR1 DFQATT and CDR2 SNEGSKA (reference sequence). This CDR3 comprises 15 residues. The CDR3 DNA follows: TGCAGTGCCAGGGGCGGGGGAGGAATCAACTATGGCTACACCTTC. It translates to CSARGGGGINYGYTF.

Worth noting for this clonotype: Compared with germline, one end of the junction differs, possibly owing to a read error. The CDR3 DNA is TGTTCCAGCAGCACCGGGTATAGCAATCAGCCCCAGCATTTT. This codes for CSSSTGYSNQPQHF. This sequence joins TRBV7-3 and TRBJ1-5; no clear D gene. Germline lookup yields CDR1 SGHTA and CDR2 FQGTGA. This CDR3 spans 14 amino acids.

The V gene is TRBV29-1, the J gene TRBJ1-1; possibly TRBD1 for D (6 bases). CDR1 SQVTM and CDR2 ANQGSEA come from the germline V gene. V gave up 3 bases and J gave up 5 bases, with 13 bases separating them. The CDR3 runs to 13 residues. In DNA, the CDR3 is TGCAGCGTTGATGGGCAGGGGCGGACTGAAGCTTTCTTT. Its translation: CSVDGQGRTEAFF. Looking up the rest from reference TRBV29-1 and TRBJ1-1 gives the full variable domain: SAVISQKPSRDICQRGTSLTIQCQVDSQVTMMFWYRQQPGQSLTLIATANQGSEATYESGFVIDKFPISRPNLTFSTLTVSNMSPEDSSIYLCSVDGQGRTEAFFGQGTRLTVV.

This chain joins TRBV20-1 and TRBJ2-6; 8 nucleotides line up with TRBD2. The CDR3 is 20 residues long. V shed 3 bases and J 0 bases; nucleotides not matched to a gene: 16. Germline lookup yields CDR1 DFQATT and CDR2 SNEGSKA (reference sequence). In nucleotides, the CDR3 is TGCAGTGCTAGGATCTTAGCGGGGCCTCATCTATCCTCTGGGGCCAACGTCCTGACTTTC. Amino acid sequence: CSARILAGPHLSSGANVLTF.